These 15 T cell receptor beta chains share one sample of origin, sequenced in a study of blood T cells in healthy people across ages. With a J-beta primer mix and a sample-barcoded 5' primer, a second PCR ran about 6 to 11 cycles. TCRdb recomputed calls from the 5' RACE reads with MiXCR, one row per CDR3 protein. The table includes about 930,000 distinct CDR3 sequences, about 28% detected once. These data also formed part of another study, on T cells of mothers and their children.

The sequenced material came from blood. These receptors came from a woman between 35 and 50 years old in good health.

This clonotype was seen a few times. The rearrangement joins TRBV21-1 to TRBJ1-5. TRBV21-1 is reported as a pseudogene. The CDR3 has 16 amino acids. CDR3 sequence (DNA): TGTGCCAGCAGCAAAGGTACGGTATACGACAATCAGCCCCAGCATTTT. As protein: CASSKGTVYDNQPQHF.

At least ten counts were recorded for this clonotype. Compared with germline, one end of the junction differs, possibly owing to a read error. This chain links TRBV4-1 with TRBJ2-7, with D perhaps matching TRBD1 or TRBD2 (5 bases each). This CDR3 is built from 14 residues. CDR1 is MGHRA and CDR2 is YSYEKL in the germline V gene. The CDR3 reads CASSQGTGYYEQYF. The CDR3 DNA reads TGTGCCAGCTCCCAAGGGACGGGTTACTACGAGCAGTACTTC.

The chain uses TRBV2 and TRBJ1-5; D ambiguous. Trimming stripped 1 base from V and 3 bases from J, with 16 bases between. The CDR3 has 17 residues. The germline CDR1 and CDR2 sequences are SNHLY and FYNNEI. CDR3 loop: CASSEEGRGYNNQPQHF. CDR3 coding DNA: TGTGCCAGCAGTGAAGAGGGTCGCGGGTATAACAATCAGCCCCAGCATTTT.

This clonotype has a count of ten or more. The chain uses TRBV12-3 or TRBV12-4 and TRBJ2-7; 9 nucleotides align to TRBD1. The V segment lost 6 bases and the J segment 2 bases; nucleotides outside the gene matches: 2. The length of the CDR3 is 13 residues. This CDR3 reads CASRGDRAYEQYF. In DNA, the CDR3 is TGTGCCAGCAGAGGGGACAGGGCCTACGAGCAGTACTTC.

The table lists this clonotype with many counts. The CDR3 region is CASCLDSSGANVLTF. The CDR3 DNA reads as TGTGCCAGCTGCTTAGACTCCTCTGGGGCCAACGTCCTGACTTTC. The chain carries TRBV6-5 and TRBJ2-6; D unresolved. The germline V and J ends were trimmed by 8 bases and 0 bases, with 11 bases remaining between them. This CDR3 contains 15 residues. Germline lookup yields CDR1 MNHEY and CDR2 SVGAGI.

This clonotype was detected ten times or more. The chain combines TRBV4-3 with TRBJ2-7; 8 bases are a match to TRBD1. The CDR3 is made up of 16 amino acids. V dropped 1 base and J dropped 4; count of bases not matched to a gene: 9. Germline CDR1 and CDR2: LGHNA and YSLEER. The CDR3 sequence is CASSQGMTGETYEQYF. CDR3 nucleotide sequence: TGCGCCAGCAGCCAAGGGATGACAGGGGAAACATACGAGCAGTACTTC.

The chain combines TRBV7-2 with TRBJ1-4; D gene uncertain. Per germline, CDR1 SGHTA and CDR2 FQGNSA. There are 13 residues in the CDR3. The ends were cut back, 5 bases at V and 8 bases at J, with 12 bases in the middle. This CDR3 is CASSLLTQEKLFF. The CDR3 region has the DNA TGTGCCAGCAGCCTCTTAACGCAAGAAAAACTGTTTTTT.

This clonotype has ten or more counts. The V and J genes are TRBV29-1 and TRBJ2-5, with 9 nucleotides matching TRBD2. The CDR3 is 16 residues long. The V and J ends lost 4 bases and 1 base, in that order; junction bases with no gene match: 10. CDR1 SQVTM and CDR2 ANQGSEA come from the germline V gene. This chain's CDR3 is CSVGPRLAATQETQYF. DNA of the CDR3: TGCAGCGTTGGCCCCAGACTAGCGGCTACCCAAGAGACCCAGTACTTC.

This clonotype was seen many times. The chain combines TRBV28 with TRBJ1-2, with 11 bases matching TRBD1. CDR1 and CDR2 (germline): MDHEN, SYDVKM. This CDR3 is built from 15 residues. V trimming: 6 bases; J trimming: 5 bases; junction bases outside the gene matches: 8. The CDR3 nucleotides read TGTGCCAGCAGAGAGGACAGGGGGCAGGGGTATGGCTACACCTTC. It encodes CASREDRGQGYGYTF.

This rearrangement joins TRBV30 to TRBJ1-2; maybe TRBD1 (6 bases). This CDR3 has 15 residues. In germline, CDR1 is GTSNPN, CDR2 SVGIG (reference sequence). The V end lost 0 bases, the J end lost 0 bases, and 11 bases lay between the germline ends. The CDR3 spells CAWSVRQGSNYGYTF. CDR3 nucleotides: TGTGCCTGGAGTGTACGGCAGGGGTCTAACTATGGCTACACCTTC.

The genes are TRBV25-1 and TRBJ2-2, with D tentatively TRBD2 (5 bases). CDR1 is MGHDK, CDR2 SYGVNS, per germline. Trimming took off 4 bases at V and 2 bases at J, with 17 bases between the two ends. The CDR3 length is 17 residues. CDR3 coding DNA: TGTGCCAGCAGTGCCCGTCGGGGAAAGCAAAACACCGGGGAGCTGTTTTTT. Its protein product is CASSARRGKQNTGELFF.

The chain combines TRBV28 with TRBJ2-3; 12 bases line up with TRBD2. The CDR3 totals 17 residues. V shed 5 bases, J shed 2 bases, and the junction held 8 bases outside the gene matches. The germline V gene encodes CDR1 MDHEN and CDR2 SYDVKM. The CDR3 sequence: CASSPGLAGINTDTQYF. CDR3 DNA: TGTGCCAGCAGTCCCGGACTAGCGGGGATCAACACAGATACGCAGTATTTT.

As regards this clonotype: One end of the junction fails to match germline, which may point to a read error. The CDR3 coding sequence is TGTGCCAGCAGGGGAAAGGTCCAAGGGACCCAGTACTTC. Translated: CASRGKVQGTQYF. This chain joins TRBV7-9 and TRBJ2-7; no clear D gene. The better agreement between TRBJ2-5 and the DNA end casts doubt on the J call. Germline V CDR1 and CDR2: SEHNR, FQNEAQ (reference sequence). This CDR3 has 13 amino acids.

This clonotype was recorded once. The genes are TRBV7-9 and TRBJ2-5; TRBD1 is a possible D gene (5 bases). V was clipped by 3 bases and J by 4 bases, with 15 bases between them. The CDR3 consists of 15 residues. From germline, CDR1 is SEHNR and CDR2 FQNEAQ (reference sequence). The CDR3 bases are TGTGCCAGCAGCTTGCAGGGTTCCGTTAGAGAGACCCAGTACTTC. It translates to CASSLQGSVRETQYF.

The chain employs TRBV6-6 and TRBJ1-5; TRBD1 aligns across 7 bases. Germline assignment: CDR1 MNHNY and CDR2 SVGAGI (reference sequence). This CDR3 comprises 16 residues. The V and J ends lost 4 bases and 1 base, in that order; junction bases with no gene match: 7. Written as DNA, the CDR3 is TGTGCCAGCAGTTTTGCCCGGGACAGAAGCAATCAGCCCCAGCATTTT. This sequence encodes CASSFARDRSNQPQHF.